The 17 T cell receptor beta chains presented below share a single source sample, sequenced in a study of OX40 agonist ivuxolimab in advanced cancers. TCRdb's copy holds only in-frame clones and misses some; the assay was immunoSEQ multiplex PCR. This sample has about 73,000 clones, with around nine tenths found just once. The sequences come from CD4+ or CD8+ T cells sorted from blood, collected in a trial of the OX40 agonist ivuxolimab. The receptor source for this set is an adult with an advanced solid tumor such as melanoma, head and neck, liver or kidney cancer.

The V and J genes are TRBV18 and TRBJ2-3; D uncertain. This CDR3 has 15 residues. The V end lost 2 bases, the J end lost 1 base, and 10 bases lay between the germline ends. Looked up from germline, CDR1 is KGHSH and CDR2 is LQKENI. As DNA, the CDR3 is TGTGCCAGCTCACCAGCCGGGTCGGGCACAGATACGCAGTATTTT. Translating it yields CASSPAGSGTDTQYF. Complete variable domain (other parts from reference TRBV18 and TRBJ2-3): NAGVMQNPRHLVRRRGQEARLRCSPMKGHSHVYWYRQLPEEGLKFMVYLQKENIIDESGMPKERFSAEFPKEGPSILRIQQVVRGDSAAYFCASSPAGSGTDTQYFGPGTRLTVL.

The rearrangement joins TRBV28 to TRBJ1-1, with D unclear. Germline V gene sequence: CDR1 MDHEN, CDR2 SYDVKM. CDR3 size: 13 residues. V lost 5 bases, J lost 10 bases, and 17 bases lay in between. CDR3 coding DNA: TGTGCCAGCAGTACCCCGGACCGAAGAGGAGCTTTCTTT. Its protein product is CASSTPDRRGAFF.

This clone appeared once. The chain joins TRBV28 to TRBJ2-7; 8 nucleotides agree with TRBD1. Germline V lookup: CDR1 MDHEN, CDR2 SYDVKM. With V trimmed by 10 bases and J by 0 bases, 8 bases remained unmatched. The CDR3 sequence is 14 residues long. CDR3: CATTRDRLSYEQYF. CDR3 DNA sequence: TGTGCCACTACTAGGGACAGGCTCTCCTACGAGCAGTACTTC.

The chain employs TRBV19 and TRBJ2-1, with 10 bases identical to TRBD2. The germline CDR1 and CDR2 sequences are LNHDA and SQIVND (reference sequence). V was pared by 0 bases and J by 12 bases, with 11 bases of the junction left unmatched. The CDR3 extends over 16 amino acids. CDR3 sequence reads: CASSIEDSLSSGRQFF. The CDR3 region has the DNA TGTGCCAGTAGTATAGAGGACAGTTTATCTAGCGGGAGGCAGTTCTTC.

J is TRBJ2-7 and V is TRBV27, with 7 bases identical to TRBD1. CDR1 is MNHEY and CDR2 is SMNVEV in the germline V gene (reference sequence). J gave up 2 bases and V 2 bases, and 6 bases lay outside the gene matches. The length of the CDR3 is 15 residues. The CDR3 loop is CASSLKGQQAYEQYF. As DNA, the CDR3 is TGTGCCAGCAGTTTAAAGGGACAGCAGGCCTACGAGCAGTACTTC.

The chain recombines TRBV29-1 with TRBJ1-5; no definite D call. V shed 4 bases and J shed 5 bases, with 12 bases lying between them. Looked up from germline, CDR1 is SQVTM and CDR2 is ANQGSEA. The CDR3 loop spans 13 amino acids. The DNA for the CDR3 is TGCAGCGTTGGCCAAAGGAGGGATCAGCCCCAGCATTTT. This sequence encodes CSVGQRRDQPQHF.

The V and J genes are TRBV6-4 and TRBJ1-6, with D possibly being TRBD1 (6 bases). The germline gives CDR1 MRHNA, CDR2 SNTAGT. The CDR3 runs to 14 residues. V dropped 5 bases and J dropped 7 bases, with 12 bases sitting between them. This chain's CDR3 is CASSRGTKNSPLHF. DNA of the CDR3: TGTGCCAGCAGTAGGGGGACCAAAAATTCACCCCTCCACTTT.

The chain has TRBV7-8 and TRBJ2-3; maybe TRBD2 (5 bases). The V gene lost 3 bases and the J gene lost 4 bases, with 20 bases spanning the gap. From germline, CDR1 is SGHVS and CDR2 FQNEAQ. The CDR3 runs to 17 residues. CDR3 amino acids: CASSLMPSTDTADTQYF. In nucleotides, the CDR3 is TGTGCCAGCAGCTTGATGCCTAGCACAGATACAGCAGATACGCAGTATTTT.

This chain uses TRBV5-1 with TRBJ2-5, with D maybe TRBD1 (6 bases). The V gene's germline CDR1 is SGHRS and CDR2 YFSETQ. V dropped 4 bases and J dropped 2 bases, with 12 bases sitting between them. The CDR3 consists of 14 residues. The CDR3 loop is CASSGIGGQETQYF. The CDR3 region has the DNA TGCGCCAGCAGCGGCATAGGGGGACAAGAGACCCAGTACTTC.

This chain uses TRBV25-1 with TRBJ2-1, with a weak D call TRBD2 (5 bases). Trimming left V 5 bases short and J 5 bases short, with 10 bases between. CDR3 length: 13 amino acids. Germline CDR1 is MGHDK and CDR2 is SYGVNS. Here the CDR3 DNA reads TGTGCCAGCAGTTTCCCGGGGAACAATGAGCAGTTCTTC. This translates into CASSFPGNNEQFF.

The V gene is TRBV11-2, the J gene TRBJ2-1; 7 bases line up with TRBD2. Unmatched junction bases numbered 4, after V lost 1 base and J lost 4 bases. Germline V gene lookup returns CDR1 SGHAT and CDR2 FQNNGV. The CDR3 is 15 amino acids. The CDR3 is CASSLVQRDYNEQFF. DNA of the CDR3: TGTGCCAGCAGCTTAGTTCAGCGGGATTACAATGAGCAGTTCTTC.

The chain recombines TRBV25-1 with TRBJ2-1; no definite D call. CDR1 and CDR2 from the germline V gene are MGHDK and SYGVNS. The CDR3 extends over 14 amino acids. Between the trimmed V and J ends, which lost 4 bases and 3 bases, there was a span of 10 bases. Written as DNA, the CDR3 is TGTGCCAGCAGTGCCGAAAGGGTCTACAATGAGCAGTTCTTC. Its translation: CASSAERVYNEQFF. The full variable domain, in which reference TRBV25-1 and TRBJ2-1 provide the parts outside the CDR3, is EADIYQTPRYLVIGTGKKITLECSQTMGHDKMYWYQQDPGMELHLIHYSYGVNSTEKGDLSSESTVSRIRTEHFPLTLESARPSHTSQYLCASSAERVYNEQFFGPGTRLTVL.

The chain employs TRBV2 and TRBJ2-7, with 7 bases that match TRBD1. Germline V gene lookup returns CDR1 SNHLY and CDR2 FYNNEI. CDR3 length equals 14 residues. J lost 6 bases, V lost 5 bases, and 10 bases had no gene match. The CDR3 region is CASSSVRGPGEQYF. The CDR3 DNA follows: TGTGCCAGCAGTTCTGTGAGGGGGCCGGGCGAGCAGTACTTC.

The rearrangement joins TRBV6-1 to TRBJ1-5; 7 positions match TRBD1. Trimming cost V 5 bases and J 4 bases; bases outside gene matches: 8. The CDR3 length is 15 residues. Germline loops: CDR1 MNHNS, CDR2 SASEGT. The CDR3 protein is CASSPRDSSNQPQHF. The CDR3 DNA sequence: TGTGCCAGCAGTCCCCGGGACAGCTCAAATCAGCCCCAGCATTTT.

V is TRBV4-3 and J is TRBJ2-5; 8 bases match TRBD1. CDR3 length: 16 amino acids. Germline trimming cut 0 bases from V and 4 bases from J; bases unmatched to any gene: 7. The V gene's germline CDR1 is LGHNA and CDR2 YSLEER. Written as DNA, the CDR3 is TGCGCCAGCAGCCAAGATTTAATAACAGGGGGAGAGACCCAGTACTTC. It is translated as CASSQDLITGGETQYF.

The CDR3 DNA sequence: TGTGCCAGCAGTTATTTTGCGGGAGGGCCAAATGAGCAGTTCTTC. Residues: CASSYFAGGPNEQFF. This sequence joins TRBV6-5 and TRBJ2-1; 9 bases match TRBD2. Trimming cost V 3 bases and J 7 bases; bases outside gene matches: 7. The germline CDR1 and CDR2 sequences are MNHEY and SVGAGI. The CDR3 totals 15 residues.

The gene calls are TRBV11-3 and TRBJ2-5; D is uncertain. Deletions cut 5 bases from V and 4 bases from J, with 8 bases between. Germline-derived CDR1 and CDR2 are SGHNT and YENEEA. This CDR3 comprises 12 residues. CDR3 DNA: TGTGCCAGCAGCGTTGGACGAGAGACCCAGTACTTC. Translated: CASSVGRETQYF. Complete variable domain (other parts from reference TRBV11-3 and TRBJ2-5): EAGVVQSPRYKIIEKKQPVAFWCNPISGHNTLYWYLQNLGQGPELLIRYENEEAVDDSQLPKDRFSAERLKGVDSTLKIQPAELGDSAVYLCASSVGRETQYFGPGTRLLVL.